These T cell receptor beta chains were read from a single sample in a study of OX40 agonist ivuxolimab in advanced cancers. Measured with immunoSEQ multiplex PCR; TCRdb has only the in-frame clones, and not every one. Among fewer than 55,000 clones, 75% to 90% were seen once, and the ten largest hold more than 1.5%. Sample: CD4+ or CD8+ T cells sorted from blood, taken in a trial of the OX40 agonist ivuxolimab. These receptors came from an adult with an advanced solid tumor such as melanoma, head and neck, liver or kidney cancer. Both conserved end residues are part of each CDR3. The D gene is left open where the match is weak. Not every row has a clone size; where given, it reads once, few, many or a size class.

v_gene	d_gene	abundance	j_gene	CDR3nt	CDR3aa
TRBV11-2	TRBD2	.	TRBJ2-1	TGTGCCAGCAGCTTTAGCGGGATTGAGCAGTTCTTC	CASSFSGIEQFF
TRBV6-5	.	.	TRBJ2-7	TGTGCCAGCAGAGACAGCGGCCTCTACGAGCAGTACTTC	CASRDSGLYEQYF
TRBV30	.	.	TRBJ1-2	TGTGCCTGGAGTGACTTAAGTGTTCCTGCGGGCTACACCTTC	CAWSDLSVPAGYTF
TRBV18	.	.	TRBJ2-2	TGTGCCAGCTCACCAGCAAAACCGGGACGGTTTTCCGGGGAGCTGTTTTTT	CASSPAKPGRFSGELFF
TRBV5-1	.	.	TRBJ2-3	TGCGCCAGCAGCTTGGCCGACCTGGGGACCTCGAGCACAGATACGCAGTATTTT	CASSLADLGTSSTDTQYF
TRBV11-3	TRBD1	medium-sized	TRBJ2-7	TGTGCCAGCAGCCAACGGGGGACAGGGGGCAACGAGCAGTACTTC	CASSQRGTGGNEQYF
TRBV19	.	.	TRBJ1-5	TGTGCCAGTAGTATAGGAACAGCCAACACCTATAGCAATCAGCCCCAGCATTTT	CASSIGTANTYSNQPQHF
TRBV6-5	TRBD1	.	TRBJ1-5	TGTGCCAGCAGGAGGGACAGGAGCAATCAGCCCCAGCATTTT	CASRRDRSNQPQHF
TRBV25-1	TRBD1	.	TRBJ1-4	TGTGCCAGCAAATTGGGACAGGGGGAGGAAAAACTGTTTTTT	CASKLGQGEEKLFF
TRBV18	TRBD1	.	TRBJ1-5	TGTGCCAGCTCACCGGTCCCAGGGGGCCAGCCCCAGCATTTT	CASSPVPGGQPQHF
TRBV30	TRBD2	.	TRBJ2-1	TGTGCCTCCCAGACTAGCGGGAGTTACCATGAGCAGTTCTTC	CASQTSGSYHEQFF
TRBV6-5	.	.	TRBJ1-2	TGTGCCAGCAGTCCGCGGACTGGGCAGAACTATGGCTACACCTTC	CASSPRTGQNYGYTF
TRBV6-1	TRBD1	.	TRBJ1-4	TGTGCCAGCAGTTTGCCGGGACAGACGAATGAAAAACTGTTTTTT	CASSLPGQTNEKLFF
TRBV6-1	TRBD1	.	TRBJ2-1	TGTGCCAGCAGTGAAAATCTTGGACAGGGGAGAGGTGAGCAGTTCTTC	CASSENLGQGRGEQFF
TRBV4-1	.	.	TRBJ2-1	TGCGCCAGCAGCCAAGTTCGCCTAGTGGCCTACAATGAGCAGTTCTTC	CASSQVRLVAYNEQFF
TRBV7-9	TRBD2	.	TRBJ2-3	TGTGCCAGCAGCTCGCGGGGGGGAGTAACAGATACGCAGTATTTT	CASSSRGGVTDTQYF
TRBV5-5	TRBD1	.	TRBJ1-4	TGTGCCAGCAGTACGGGACAGGGGGTTGCAACTAATGAAAAACTGTTTTTT	CASSTGQGVATNEKLFF
TRBV29-1	.	.	TRBJ2-5	TGCAGCGTCACGACCGCTACGGCTCAAGAGACCCAGTACTTC	CSVTTATAQETQYF
TRBV2	.	.	TRBJ2-3	TGTGCCAGCAGTCGGGACGGGTCGGGAGATACGCAGTATTTT	CASSRDGSGDTQYF
TRBV6-5	.	.	TRBJ2-1	TGTGCCAGCAGCCGCTCAAGCGGGCTATACAATGAGCAGTTCTTC	CASSRSSGLYNEQFF